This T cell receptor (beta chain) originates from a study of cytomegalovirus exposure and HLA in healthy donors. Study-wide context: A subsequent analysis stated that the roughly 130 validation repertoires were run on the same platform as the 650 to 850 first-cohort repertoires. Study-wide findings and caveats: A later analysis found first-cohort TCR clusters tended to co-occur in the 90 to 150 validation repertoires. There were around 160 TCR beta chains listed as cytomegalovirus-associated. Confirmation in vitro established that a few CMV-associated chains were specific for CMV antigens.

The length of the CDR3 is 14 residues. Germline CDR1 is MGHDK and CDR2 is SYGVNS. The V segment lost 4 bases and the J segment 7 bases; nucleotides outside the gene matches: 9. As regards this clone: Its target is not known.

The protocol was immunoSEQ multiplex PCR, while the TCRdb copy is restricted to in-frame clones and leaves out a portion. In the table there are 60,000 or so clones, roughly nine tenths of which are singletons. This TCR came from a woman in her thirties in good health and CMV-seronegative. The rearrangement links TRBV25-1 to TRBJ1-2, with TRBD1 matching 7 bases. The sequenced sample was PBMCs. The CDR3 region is CASSGGTGVFGYTF. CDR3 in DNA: TGTGCCAGCAGTGGGGGAACAGGGGTATTTGGCTACACCTTC.